This T cell receptor beta chain was sequenced for a study of immune cell composition in non-small cell lung cancer. Study background: Tumours were mainly lung adenocarcinoma or squamous cell carcinoma.

Method: immunoSEQ multiplex PCR; TCRdb's copy keeps in-frame clones and lacks some. The sample consists of about 7,500 clones, around 75% of them appearing once. A word on this clone: Its antigen is undetermined.

Trimming took off 3 bases at V and 0 bases at J, with 9 bases between the two ends. The CDR3 spans 15 residues. Germline-derived CDR1 and CDR2 are MDHEN and SYDVKM. The study's findings and limits: Roughly 75% of squamous and under 35% of adenocarcinoma cases had tumour-associated clones >0.5%.

This clonotype was sampled from a human donor with non-small cell lung cancer. The sequencing input was lung tumor tissue. The V gene is TRBV28, the J gene TRBJ2-1, with D uncertain. The CDR3 DNA follows: TGTGCCAGCAGTTTTAGGCAGGTCTCCTACAATGAGCAGTTCTTC. Its protein product is CASSFRQVSYNEQFF.